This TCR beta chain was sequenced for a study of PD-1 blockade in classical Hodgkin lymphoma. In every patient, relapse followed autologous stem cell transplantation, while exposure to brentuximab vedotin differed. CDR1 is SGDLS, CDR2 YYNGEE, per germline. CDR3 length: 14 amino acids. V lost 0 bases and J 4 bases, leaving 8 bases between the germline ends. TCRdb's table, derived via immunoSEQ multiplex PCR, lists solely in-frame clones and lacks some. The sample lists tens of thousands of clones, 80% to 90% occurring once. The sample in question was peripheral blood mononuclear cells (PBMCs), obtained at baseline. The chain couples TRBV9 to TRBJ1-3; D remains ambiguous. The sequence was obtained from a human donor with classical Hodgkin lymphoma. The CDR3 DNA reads TGTGCCAGCAGCGTAGGACCGTTCGGAAACACCATATATTTT. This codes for CASSVGPFGNTIYF.